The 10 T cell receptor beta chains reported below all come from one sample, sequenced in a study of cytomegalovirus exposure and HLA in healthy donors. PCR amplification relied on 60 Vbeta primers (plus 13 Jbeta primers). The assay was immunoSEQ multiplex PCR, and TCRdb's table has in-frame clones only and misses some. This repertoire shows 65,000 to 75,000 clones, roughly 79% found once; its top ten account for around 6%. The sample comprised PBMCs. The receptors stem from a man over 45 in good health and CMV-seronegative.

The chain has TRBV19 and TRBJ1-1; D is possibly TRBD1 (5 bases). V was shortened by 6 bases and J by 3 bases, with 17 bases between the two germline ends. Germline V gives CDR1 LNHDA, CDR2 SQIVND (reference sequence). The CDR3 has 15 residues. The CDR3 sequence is CASSVAGRFDTEAFF. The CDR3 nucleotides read TGTGCCAGTAGCGTGGCGGGGCGTTTTGACACTGAAGCTTTCTTT.

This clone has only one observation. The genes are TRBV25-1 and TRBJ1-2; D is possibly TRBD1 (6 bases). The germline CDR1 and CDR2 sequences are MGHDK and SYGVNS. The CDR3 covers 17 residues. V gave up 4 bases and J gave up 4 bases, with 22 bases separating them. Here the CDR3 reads CASSVAGAGADTYGYTF. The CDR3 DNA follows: TGTGCCAGCAGTGTAGCGGGGGCCGGCGCCGATACCTATGGCTACACCTTC.

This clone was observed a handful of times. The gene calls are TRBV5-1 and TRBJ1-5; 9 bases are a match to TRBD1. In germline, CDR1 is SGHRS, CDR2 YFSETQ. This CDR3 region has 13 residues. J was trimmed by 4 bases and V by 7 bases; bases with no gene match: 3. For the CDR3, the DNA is TGCGCCAGCCGGACAGGGGCGAATCAGCCCCAGCATTTT. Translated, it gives CASRTGANQPQHF.

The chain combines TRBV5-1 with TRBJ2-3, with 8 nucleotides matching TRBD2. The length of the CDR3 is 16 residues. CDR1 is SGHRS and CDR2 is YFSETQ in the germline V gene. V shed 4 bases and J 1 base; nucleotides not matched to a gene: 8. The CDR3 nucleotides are TGCGCCAGCAGCCGGGAGGGGCAGGGGCGCACAGATACGCAGTATTTT. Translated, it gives CASSREGQGRTDTQYF. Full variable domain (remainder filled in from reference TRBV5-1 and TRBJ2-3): KAGVTQTPRYLIKTRGQQVTLSCSPISGHRSVSWYQQTPGQGLQFLFEYFSETQRNKGNFPGRFSGRQFSNSRSEMNVSTLELGDSALYLCASSREGQGRTDTQYFGPGTRLTVL.

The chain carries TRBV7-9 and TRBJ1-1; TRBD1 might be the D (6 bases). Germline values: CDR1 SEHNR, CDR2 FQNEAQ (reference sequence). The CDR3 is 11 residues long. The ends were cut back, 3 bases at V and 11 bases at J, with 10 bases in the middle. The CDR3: CASSFTGYAFF. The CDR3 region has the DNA TGTGCCAGCAGCTTTACAGGGTATGCTTTCTTT.

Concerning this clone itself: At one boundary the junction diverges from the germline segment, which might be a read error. The CDR3 DNA is TGTGCTAGCAGCTCACAACAGGGGCAGCCCCAGCATTTT. As protein: CASSSQQGQPQHF. The V and J genes are TRBV7-7 and TRBJ1-5, with 7 positions matching TRBD1. CDR3 size: 13 residues. CDR1 is SSHAT, CDR2 FNYEAQ, per germline (reference sequence).

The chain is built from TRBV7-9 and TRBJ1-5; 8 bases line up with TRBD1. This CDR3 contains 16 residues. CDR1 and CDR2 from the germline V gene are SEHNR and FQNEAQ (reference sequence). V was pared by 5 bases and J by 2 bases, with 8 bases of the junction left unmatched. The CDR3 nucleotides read TGTGCCAGCAGCCTCTGGACAGGGACGGGCAATCAGCCCCAGCATTTT. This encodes CASSLWTGTGNQPQHF.

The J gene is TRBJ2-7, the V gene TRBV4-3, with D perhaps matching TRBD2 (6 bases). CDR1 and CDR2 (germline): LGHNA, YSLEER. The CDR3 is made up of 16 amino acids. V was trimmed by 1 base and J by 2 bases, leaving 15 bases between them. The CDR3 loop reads CASSQGPPTSPYEQYF. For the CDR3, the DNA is TGCGCCAGCAGCCAAGGACCCCCAACTAGCCCCTACGAGCAGTACTTC.

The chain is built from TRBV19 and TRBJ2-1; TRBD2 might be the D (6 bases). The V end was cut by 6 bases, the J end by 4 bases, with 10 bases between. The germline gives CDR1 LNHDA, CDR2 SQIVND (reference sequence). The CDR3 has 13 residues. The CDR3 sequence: CASSGGSYNEQFF. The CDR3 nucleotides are TGTGCCAGTAGCGGAGGGTCTTACAATGAGCAGTTCTTC. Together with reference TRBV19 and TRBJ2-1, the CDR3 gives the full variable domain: DGGITQSPKYLFRKEGQNVTLSCEQNLNHDAMYWYRQDPGQGLRLIYYSQIVNDFQKGDIAEGYSVSREKKESFPLTVTSAQKNPTAFYLCASSGGSYNEQFFGPGTRLTVL.

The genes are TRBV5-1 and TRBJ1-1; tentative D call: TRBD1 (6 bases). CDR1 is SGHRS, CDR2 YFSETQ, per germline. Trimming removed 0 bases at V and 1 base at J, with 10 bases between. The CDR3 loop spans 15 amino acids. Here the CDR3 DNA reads TGCGCCAGCAGCTTGGCCGGGGACAAGAACACTGAAGCTTTCTTT. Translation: CASSLAGDKNTEAFF.